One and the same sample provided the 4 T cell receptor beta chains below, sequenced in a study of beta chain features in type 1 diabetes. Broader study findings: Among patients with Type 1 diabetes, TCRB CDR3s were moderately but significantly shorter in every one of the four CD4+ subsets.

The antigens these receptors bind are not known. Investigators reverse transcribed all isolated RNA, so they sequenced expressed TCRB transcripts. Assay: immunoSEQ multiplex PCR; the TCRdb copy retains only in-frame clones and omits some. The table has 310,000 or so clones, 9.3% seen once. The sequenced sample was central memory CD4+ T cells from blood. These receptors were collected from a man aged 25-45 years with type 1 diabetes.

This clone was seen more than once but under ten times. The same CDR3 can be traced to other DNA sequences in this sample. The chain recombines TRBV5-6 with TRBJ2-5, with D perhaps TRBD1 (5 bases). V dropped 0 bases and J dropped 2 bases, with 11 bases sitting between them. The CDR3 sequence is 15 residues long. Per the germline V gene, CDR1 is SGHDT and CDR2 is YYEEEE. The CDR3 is CASSLARGLQETQYF. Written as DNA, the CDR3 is TGTGCCAGCAGCTTGGCTAGGGGATTACAAGAGACCCAGTACTTC. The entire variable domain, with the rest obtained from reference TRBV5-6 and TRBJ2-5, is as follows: DAGVTQSPTHLIKTRGQQVTLRCSPKSGHDTVSWYQQALGQGPQFIFQYYEEEERQRGNFPDRFSGHQFPNYSSELNVNALLLGDSALYLCASSLARGLQETQYFGPGTRLLVL.

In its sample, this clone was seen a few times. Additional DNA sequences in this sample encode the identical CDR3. The CDR3 nucleotides read TGTGCCAGCAGCTTAGTATCGGGCGGGAACACTGAAGCTTTCTTT. This codes for CASSLVSGGNTEAFF. The rearrangement links TRBV7-9 to TRBJ1-1; D not resolved. The germline V gene encodes CDR1 SEHNR and CDR2 FQNEAQ (reference sequence). V lost 1 base to trimming and J lost 1 base, with 10 bases between them. The CDR3 spans 15 residues.

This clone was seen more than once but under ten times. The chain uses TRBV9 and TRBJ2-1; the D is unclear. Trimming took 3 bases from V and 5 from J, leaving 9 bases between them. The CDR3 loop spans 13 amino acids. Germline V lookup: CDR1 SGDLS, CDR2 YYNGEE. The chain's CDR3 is CASSAPYDNEQFF. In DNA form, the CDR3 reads TGTGCCAGCAGCGCCCCGTACGACAATGAGCAGTTCTTC.

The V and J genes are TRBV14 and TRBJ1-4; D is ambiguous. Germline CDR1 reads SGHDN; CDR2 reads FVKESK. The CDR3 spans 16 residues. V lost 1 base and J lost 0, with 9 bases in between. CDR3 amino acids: CASSQARSSTNEKLFF. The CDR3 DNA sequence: TGTGCCAGCAGCCAAGCCCGGTCCTCAACTAATGAAAAACTGTTTTTT.